This TCR beta chain stems from a study of control samples from healthy donors and cancer patients. The protocol was immunoSEQ multiplex PCR, while the TCRdb copy is restricted to in-frame clones and leaves out a portion. The table lists about 220,000 clones, about 93% of them singletons. The sequencing sample was made of blood. This TCR was recovered from a man aged 45-65 years in good health.

The CDR3 spells CASSFSFMNTEAFF. The CDR3 nucleotides read TGTGCCAGCAGCTTTTCATTCATGAACACTGAAGCTTTCTTT. This chain connects TRBV11-2 to TRBJ1-1; D is undetermined. V was trimmed by 3 bases and J by 0 bases, leaving 8 bases between them. The CDR3 is made up of 14 amino acids. Germline V lookup: CDR1 SGHAT, CDR2 FQNNGV. The full variable domain, completed using reference TRBV11-2 and TRBJ1-1, is EAGVAQSPRYKIIEKRQSVAFWCNPISGHATLYWYQQILGQGPKLLIQFQNNGVVDDSQLPKDRFSAERLKGVDSTLKIQPAKLEDSAVYLCASSFSFMNTEAFFGQGTRLTVV.